These T cell receptor beta chains were read from a single sample in a study of blood T cell repertoires in COVID-19. The protocol was immunoSEQ multiplex PCR, while the TCRdb copy is restricted to in-frame clones and leaves out a portion. The sample yields about 170,000 clones, approximately 80% seen once. Specimen: peripheral blood. Source of these receptors: a woman at least 80 years old with active or convalescent COVID-19. Each CDR3 is given with its conserved first and last residue. A D gene is named only where the DNA matches it firmly. Rows give clone size only sometimes, using once, few, many, or a class for an expanded clone.

>TRBJ1-2|TRBV5-6|-|-
TGTGCCAGCAGCTTAGCTCCCTCGGGCTACACCTTC
CASSLAPSGYTF
>TRBJ2-5|TRBV12-5|few|-
TGTGCTAGTGGCCCGGGTCTCGGAGGAGAGACCCAGTACTTC
CASGPGLGGETQYF
>TRBJ1-5|TRBV2|-|-
TGTGCCAGCAAAGGGGGAGGGCTAATCAATCAGCCCCAGCATTTT
CASKGGGLINQPQHF
>TRBJ2-5|TRBV10-3|-|-
TGTGCCATCAGTGTCGGTAGGGACATAGAGACCCAGTACTTC
CAISVGRDIETQYF
>TRBJ2-2|TRBV6-5|-|TRBD2
TGTGCCAGCAGGCGGGGGGTCACCGGGGAGCTGTTTTTT
CASRRGVTGELFF
>TRBJ1-5|TRBV6-5|-|TRBD1
TGTGCCAGCAGCCTCGGGACAGGGAATCAGCCCCAGCATTTT
CASSLGTGNQPQHF
>TRBJ1-2|TRBV3-1/TRBV3-2|-|TRBD1
TGTGCCAGCAGCAGGGGACAGTACGGCTATGGCTACACCTTC
CASSRGQYGYGYTF
>TRBJ2-4|TRBV7-2|-|TRBD2
TGTGCCAGCAGCGTCCCGGGACTAGCGGGGGGAGGGATTCAGTACTTC
CASSVPGLAGGGIQYF
>TRBJ1-5|TRBV6-5|-|-
TGTGCCAGCAGTTCCGTGGGGGGGGACAATCAGCCCCAGCATTTT
CASSSVGGDNQPQHF
>TRBJ1-5|TRBV27|-|-
TGTGCCAGCAGTGCCACACCAGGCGCCTATAGCAATCAGCCCCAGCATTTT
CASSATPGAYSNQPQHF
>TRBJ2-7|TRBV6-1|-|-
TGTGCCAGCAGTGCCTCCAGGGTAATAGTGGGTCACGAGCAGTACTTC
CASSASRVIVGHEQYF
>TRBJ2-7|TRBV12-3/TRBV12-4|-|TRBD1
TGTGCCAGCAGGCGCGGGACAGGGGACGAGCAGTACTTC
CASRRGTGDEQYF
>TRBJ2-5|TRBV18|-|-
TGTGCCAGCTCACCTCGCAACAGGGACCAAGAGACCCAGTACTTC
CASSPRNRDQETQYF
>TRBJ1-1|TRBV27|-|-
TGTGCCAGCAGTGTCGGGCAGGGCGGATGGGCTTTCTTT
CASSVGQGGWAFF
>TRBJ1-6|TRBV5-8|-|-
TGTGCCAGCAGCTTGGAAGAACTCTATAATTCACCCCTCCACTTT
CASSLEELYNSPLHF
>TRBJ2-1|TRBV9|-|TRBD2
TGTGCCAGCAGCCCCACGGGGACTAGTAGCAGCAATGAGCAGTTCTTC
CASSPTGTSSSNEQFF
>TRBJ1-5|TRBV29-1|-|TRBD1
TGCAGCGTTGGTGGGACAGGGGGTGGCAATCAGCCCCAGCATTTT
CSVGGTGGGNQPQHF
>TRBJ2-5|TRBV5-4|-|TRBD2
TGTGCCAGCCAGACTAGCGGGCTTCAAGAGACCCAGTACTTC
CASQTSGLQETQYF
>TRBJ2-2|TRBV4-3|-|TRBD2
TGCGCCAGCAGCCAGGGGGGAGGGACCGGGGAGCTGTTTTTT
CASSQGGGTGELFF
>TRBJ1-3|TRBV19|-|-
TGTGCCAGTACCGGGCGGGGGAGCTCTGGAAACACCATATATTTT
CASTGRGSSGNTIYF
>TRBJ1-3|TRBV27|-|-
TGTGCCACCAAACCCCTCGACAGCTCTGGAAACACCATATATTTT
CATKPLDSSGNTIYF
>TRBJ1-3|TRBV9|-|-
TGTGCCAGCACAGGAACCATCGGAAACACCATATATTTT
CASTGTIGNTIYF
>TRBJ1-4|TRBV3-1/TRBV3-2|-|-
TGTGCCAGCAGGGCAGGGAATGAAAAACTGTTTTTT
CASRAGNEKLFF
>TRBJ2-5|TRBV5-1|-|TRBD1
TGCGCCAGCAGCTTGGCGGGACAGGGCCAAGAGACCCAGTACTTC
CASSLAGQGQETQYF
>TRBJ2-2|TRBV6-2/TRBV6-3|few|TRBD2
TGTGCCAGCAGTCCCGGGAGGGGCCGAGACGGGGAGCTGTTTTTT
CASSPGRGRDGELFF
>TRBJ2-7|TRBV18|-|TRBD2
TGTGCCAGCTCATCGACTAGCGGGGGCACCTACGAGCAGTACTTC
CASSSTSGGTYEQYF
>TRBJ2-5|TRBV6-5|-|TRBD1
TGTGCCAGCATTGGAGGGGGACAGGGGGCTAAGACCCAGTACTTC
CASIGGGQGAKTQYF
>TRBJ1-5|TRBV27|-|TRBD1
TGTGCCAGCAGTCCCGGGACAGGGAATAGCAATCAGCCCCAGCATTTT
CASSPGTGNSNQPQHF
>TRBJ1-3|TRBV7-8|few|TRBD1
TGTGCCAGCAGCCTCGGACAGGGTGGGAACACCATATATTTT
CASSLGQGGNTIYF
>TRBJ2-5|TRBV6-2/TRBV6-3|-|TRBD1
TGTGCCAGCAGCTCCGGGACAGCTGGGGAGACCCAGTACTTC
CASSSGTAGETQYF
>TRBJ1-5|TRBV7-3|-|TRBD1
TGTGCCAGCAGCTTACGGGACCTACAGGGGGCTATTTGCAATCAGCCCCAGCATTTT
CASSLRDLQGAICNQPQHF
>TRBJ2-7|TRBV7-2|-|-
TGTGCCAGCAGCTTAGAAGGGGGAGAGCAGTACTTC
CASSLEGGEQYF
>TRBJ2-7|TRBV12-5|-|TRBD1
TGTGCTAGTCTCCGACAGGGCGTCCACGAGCAGTACTTC
CASLRQGVHEQYF
>TRBJ2-3|TRBV29-1|-|-
TGCAGTCTCCAGTTCGCAGATACGCAGTATTTT
CSLQFADTQYF
>TRBJ2-4|TRBV18|few|-
TGTGCCACTACGTCGGGTACTGGAAACATTCAGTACTTC
CATTSGTGNIQYF
>TRBJ2-3|TRBV6-5|-|-
TGTGCCAGCAGGATTGGGGGGATAGGGACAGATACGCAGTATTTT
CASRIGGIGTDTQYF
>TRBJ2-5|TRBV7-2|-|TRBD2
TGTGCCAGCAGCGGGGGGGCGGGGGGGCCTCGTGAGACCCAGTACTTC
CASSGGAGGPRETQYF
>TRBJ2-3|TRBV11-2|-|TRBD2
TGTGCCAGCAGCGCTCAGGGACTAGCGGGGGGGCCGGTGTCAGATACGCAGTATTTT
CASSAQGLAGGPVSDTQYF
>TRBJ1-1|TRBV4-3|few|TRBD1
TGCGCCAGCAGCCACCCCGGACAGGGAATGAACACTGAAGCTTTCTTT
CASSHPGQGMNTEAFF
>TRBJ2-3|TRBV3-1/TRBV3-2|-|TRBD2
TGTGCCAGCAGCCGGACTAGCGGTAGCACAGATACGCAGTATTTT
CASSRTSGSTDTQYF
>TRBJ2-3|TRBV29-1|-|TRBD2
TGCAGCGCCGGGACTAGCGGGGCCACAGATACGCAGTATTTT
CSAGTSGATDTQYF
>TRBJ2-7|TRBV7-6|once|-
TGTGCCAGCAGCTCTACCTCCTACGAGCAGTACTTC
CASSSTSYEQYF
>TRBJ1-3|TRBV19|-|-
TGTGCCAGTAGTATTGGCGAGGGTCAGGTTAGAAACACCATATATTTT
CASSIGEGQVRNTIYF
>TRBJ1-1|TRBV11-2|-|TRBD1
TGTGCCAGCAGCTTAGGCCGACAGGGGGCTTTGGGCACTGAAGCTTTCTTT
CASSLGRQGALGTEAFF
>TRBJ1-1|TRBV7-2|many|TRBD1
TGTGCCAGCAGTCCAGACAGGGGGCGCCCCACTGAAGCTTTCTTT
CASSPDRGRPTEAFF
>TRBJ1-2|TRBV9|-|-
TGTGCCAGCAGCCCCCTCGGGATGAATGGCTACACCTTC
CASSPLGMNGYTF
>TRBJ2-1|TRBV7-6|few|TRBD2
TGTGCCAGCAGCCCTACTAGCGGGGGCTCCCTAAATGAGCAGTTCTTC
CASSPTSGGSLNEQFF
>TRBJ1-2|TRBV3-1/TRBV3-2|-|-
TGTGCCAGCAGCCTTGGACAGAACTATGGCTACACCTTC
CASSLGQNYGYTF
>TRBJ2-3|TRBV4-3|-|-
TGCGCCAGCAGCCAAGACACCGGGGATACGCAGTATTTT
CASSQDTGDTQYF
>TRBJ2-1|TRBV19|-|TRBD1
TGTGCCAGTAGTAGACCTACAGGGGGCCGGTACAATGAGCAGTTCTTC
CASSRPTGGRYNEQFF
>TRBJ2-2|TRBV3-1/TRBV3-2|once|TRBD2
TGTGCCAGCAGCCAAGGAAGGCTAGCGGGGATCACCGGGGAGCTGTTTTTT
CASSQGRLAGITGELFF
>TRBJ2-1|TRBV11-1|-|-
TGTGCCAGCAGCTATCGACAGATACCTGAGCAGTTCTTC
CASSYRQIPEQFF